The clone carrying this T cell receptor beta chain was observed a few times. Antigen specificity is unknown. Here immunoSEQ multiplex PCR was the method, and the copy in TCRdb shows in-frame clones only, minus some. Of around 61,000 clones listed, about 80% are singletons. This sample is part of a study of OX40 agonist ivuxolimab in advanced cancers. Study results and caveats: CD4+ and CD8+ T cells in blood underwent clonal expansion by week 6 at 0.1 to 3.0 mg/kg. CD8+ T cells averaged more expanded clones than CD4+.

The length of the CDR3 is 15 residues. V trimming: 4 bases; J trimming: 4 bases; junction bases outside the gene matches: 10. The germline gives CDR1 SGHRS, CDR2 YFSETQ. The TCR originated in an adult with an advanced solid tumor such as melanoma, head and neck, liver or kidney cancer. The rearrangement links TRBV5-1 to TRBJ1-2; TRBD1 agrees at 7 bases. This specimen consisted of CD4+ or CD8+ T cells sorted from blood, obtained in a trial of the OX40 agonist ivuxolimab. CDR3 DNA: TGCGCCAGCAGCATGGGACAGCCCGAACCCTATGGCTACACCTTC. Its translation: CASSMGQPEPYGYTF.